These T cell receptor beta chains were read from a single sample in a study of cytomegalovirus exposure and HLA in healthy donors. Here immunoSEQ multiplex PCR was the method, and the copy in TCRdb shows in-frame clones only, minus some. The sample has 100,000 to 150,000 clones, around 84% seen once. Sequenced: PBMCs. All receptors derive from a man between 18 and 29 years old in good health and CMV-seronegative. Both conserved end residues are part of each CDR3. Each record gives: clone size, J gene, V gene, CDR3 protein. Part of the rows lack a size; the others show once, few, many or a class for expanded clones.

- | TRBJ2-7 | TRBV29-1 | CSVVGGREQYF
- | TRBJ2-5 | TRBV2 | CASSRGTVQETQYF
- | TRBJ2-5 | TRBV5-5 | CASSFRAGVSGETQYF
- | TRBJ2-3 | TRBV5-1 | CASSSSSTGGTDTQYF
few | TRBJ2-3 | TRBV6-5 | CASSYARGKSTDTQYF
once | TRBJ2-1 | TRBV7-3 | CASSLSRGDNEQFF
- | TRBJ2-5 | TRBV5-8 | CASSLGVAGLYETQYF
few | TRBJ1-1 | TRBV19 | CASRDRIRNTEAFF
once | TRBJ1-1 | TRBV7-2 | CASSDWSQGNTEAFF
- | TRBJ2-1 | TRBV5-1 | CASSPGLAGVNEQFF
- | TRBJ1-5 | TRBV19 | CASHGQSNQPQHF
- | TRBJ2-7 | TRBV10-3 | CAISESEGSTYEQYF
- | TRBJ1-1 | TRBV27 | CASSLGWGYGNTEAFF
- | TRBJ1-2 | TRBV6-5 | CASSLTTPAGGYTF
- | TRBJ2-7 | TRBV18 | CASSPGPGLSYEQYF
- | TRBJ1-4 | TRBV19 | CASSIGGTGREKLFF
- | TRBJ2-1 | TRBV9 | CASSVSSGGYNEQFF
- | TRBJ1-2 | TRBV10-3 | CAIRGTGGEGGYTF
- | - | TRBV6-5 | CASRQALSYEQYF
- | TRBJ2-2 | TRBV12-5 | CASGPIYTGELFF
- | TRBJ2-1 | TRBV14 | CASSSGQGRNEQFF
few | TRBJ1-3 | TRBV9 | CASSVGISGNTIYF
few | TRBJ1-1 | TRBV5-5 | CASSSRTGGNTEAFF
- | TRBJ2-2 | TRBV11-2 | CASSPGQANTGELFF
- | TRBJ2-3 | TRBV4-2 | CASSQDPRGSVLSTDTQYF
- | TRBJ2-5 | TRBV5-1 | CASSLGGQGAQETQHF
- | TRBJ2-1 | TRBV2 | CASRPGLAAYNEQFF
- | TRBJ2-3 | TRBV5-1 | CASSPKGAGGRDTQYF
- | TRBJ1-1 | TRBV6-5 | CASTFLAGRLTEAFF
- | TRBJ2-7 | TRBV4-1 | CASSQVLSYEQYF
once | TRBJ2-1 | TRBV5-4 | CASSLEQGSYNEQFF
few | TRBJ2-7 | TRBV15 | CATSRAAGDTYEQYF
- | TRBJ1-2 | TRBV5-8 | CASRPGHSTLLMSYTF
- | TRBJ2-3 | TRBV7-9 | CASGGQATDTQYF
- | TRBJ2-2 | TRBV9 | CASSVGGTNTGELFF
- | TRBJ1-3 | TRBV5-1 | CASSLGGSYSGNTIYF
- | TRBJ1-1 | TRBV4-3 | CASSQEEVSNTEAFF
- | TRBJ2-3 | TRBV25-1 | CATSRDPPDTQYF
- | TRBJ2-5 | TRBV28 | CASSLSAGEETQYF
- | TRBJ1-4 | TRBV11-2 | CASSLFSRANEKLFF
- | TRBJ1-6 | TRBV6-1 | CASSVKSLNSPLHF
- | TRBJ2-7 | TRBV10-3 | CAISASGGFSYEQYF
few | TRBJ1-1 | TRBV29-1 | CSVEHSGQSNTEAFF
- | TRBJ1-6 | TRBV5-1 | CASSFDTSYNSPLHF
- | TRBJ2-1 | TRBV7-9 | CASSSTGSEQFF
- | TRBJ2-1 | TRBV7-2 | CASSRGLVGNEQFF
- | TRBJ1-2 | TRBV18 | CASSPERGARGYTF
- | TRBJ2-7 | TRBV14 | CASSQELYEQYF
- | TRBJ2-1 | TRBV9 | CASSVASGGMGEQFF
once | TRBJ2-7 | TRBV5-1 | CASSLGGTANYEQYF
- | TRBJ2-7 | TRBV27 | CASSPTGREQYF